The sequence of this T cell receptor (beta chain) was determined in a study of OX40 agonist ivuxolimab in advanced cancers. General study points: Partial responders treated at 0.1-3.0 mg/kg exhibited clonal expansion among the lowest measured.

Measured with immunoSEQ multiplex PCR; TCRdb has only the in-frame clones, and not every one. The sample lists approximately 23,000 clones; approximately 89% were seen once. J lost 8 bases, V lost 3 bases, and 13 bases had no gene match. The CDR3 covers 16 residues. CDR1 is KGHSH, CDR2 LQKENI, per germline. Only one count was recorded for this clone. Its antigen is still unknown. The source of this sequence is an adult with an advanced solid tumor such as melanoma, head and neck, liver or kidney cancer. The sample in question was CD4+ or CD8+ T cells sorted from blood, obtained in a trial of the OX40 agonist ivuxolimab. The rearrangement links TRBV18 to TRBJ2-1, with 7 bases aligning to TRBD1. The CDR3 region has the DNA TGTGCCAGCTCACCGGTCGTTTCTAACAGGGGCGATGAGCAGTTCTTC. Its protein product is CASSPVVSNRGDEQFF.